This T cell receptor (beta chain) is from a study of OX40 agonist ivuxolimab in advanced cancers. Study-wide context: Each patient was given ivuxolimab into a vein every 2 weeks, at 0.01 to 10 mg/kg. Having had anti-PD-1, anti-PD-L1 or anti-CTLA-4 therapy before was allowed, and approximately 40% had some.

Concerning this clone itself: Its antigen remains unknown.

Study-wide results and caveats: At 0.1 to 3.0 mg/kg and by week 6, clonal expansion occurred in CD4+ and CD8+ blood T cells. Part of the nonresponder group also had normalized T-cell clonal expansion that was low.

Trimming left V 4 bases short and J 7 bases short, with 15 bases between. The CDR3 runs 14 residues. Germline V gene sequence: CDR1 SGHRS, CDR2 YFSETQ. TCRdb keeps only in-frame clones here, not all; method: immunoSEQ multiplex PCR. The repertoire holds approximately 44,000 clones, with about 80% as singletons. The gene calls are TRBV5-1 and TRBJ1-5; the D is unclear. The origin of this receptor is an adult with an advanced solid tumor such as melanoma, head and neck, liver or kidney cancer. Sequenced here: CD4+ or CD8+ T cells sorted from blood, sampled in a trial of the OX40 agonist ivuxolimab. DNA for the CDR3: TGCGCCAGCAGCAAGGACCCGATGGGGCAGCCCCAGCATTTT. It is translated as CASSKDPMGQPQHF.